This entry lists 23 T cell receptor beta chains sequenced from one sample in a study of vaccination effects on CD4 cells after COVID-19. These receptors' antigens are unknown. Clones were read by immunoSEQ multiplex PCR, and TCRdb kept only the in-frame ones, dropping some. The sample shows around 66,000 clones, about 80% of them seen only once. Sequencing was preceded by expansion of antigen-specific CD4+ T cells with viral peptide pools in the ViraFEST assay. Culturing for 10 to 11 days preceded CD4+ T cell isolation. Nucleocapsid antibody tests were negative, and the vaccine recipients had no prior SARS-CoV-2 infection. The material sequenced was CD4+ T cells from PBMCs cultured with HCoV-OC43 spike peptides, taken before COVID-19 vaccination. Sample subset: HCoV-OC43 spike overlapping peptide pool stimulation. The origin of the receptors is a human donor who received a COVID-19 vaccine.

This chain joins TRBV7-2 and TRBJ2-5, with TRBD2 identical over 9 bases. The CDR3 consists of 17 residues. CDR1 SGHTA and CDR2 FQGNSA come from the germline V gene. Trimming cost V 1 base and J 2 bases; bases outside gene matches: 8. The CDR3 bases are TGTGCCAGCAGCTTAGTTGCGGGGGGGCTTCCTCAAGAGACCCAGTACTTC. It encodes CASSLVAGGLPQETQYF.

The CDR3 sequence is CASSTDRGHNEQFF. The CDR3 DNA follows: TGCGCCAGCAGCACGGACAGGGGCCACAATGAGCAGTTCTTC. V usage is TRBV5-1 and J usage is TRBJ2-1; 9 nucleotides agree with TRBD1. The CDR3 covers 14 residues. V lost 4 bases, J lost 5 bases, and 4 bases stayed unmatched. Germline lookup yields CDR1 SGHRS and CDR2 YFSETQ.

The chain couples TRBV5-1 to TRBJ1-4, with TRBD1 matching 7 bases. V trimming: 1 base; J trimming: 8 bases; junction bases outside the gene matches: 5. The CDR3 totals 14 residues. The V gene's germline CDR1 is SGHRS and CDR2 YFSETQ. The chain's CDR3 is CASSLTAGGEKLFF. CDR3 nucleotide sequence: TGCGCCAGCAGCTTGACGGCAGGGGGGGAAAAACTGTTTTTT.

This clone has a single count. The V and J genes are TRBV7-3 and TRBJ2-7; D unresolved. CDR3 length: 18 residues. Trimming pared 7 bases from V and 0 bases from J, leaving 25 bases between. CDR1 SGHTA and CDR2 FQGTGA come from the germline V gene. The CDR3 DNA reads as TGTGCCAGCACTGGTGCCGAAGGATCGGCTATAAGCTCCTACGAGCAGTACGTC. Translated: CASTGAEGSAISSYEQYV.

This clone was observed a handful of times. This chain links TRBV6-4 with TRBJ1-1; unclear D gene. CDR1 MRHNA and CDR2 SNTAGT come from the germline V gene. The ends were cut back, 3 bases at V and 5 bases at J, with 10 bases in the middle. CDR3 length: 13 residues. The CDR3 DNA sequence: TGTGCCAGCAGTGAACGAGGAGGGACTGAAGCTTTCTTT. Amino acid sequence: CASSERGGTEAFF.

The chain combines TRBV29-1 with TRBJ2-1, with TRBD2 identical over 11 bases. Per the germline V gene, CDR1 is SQVTM and CDR2 is ANQGSEA. Trimming cost V 0 bases and J 6 bases; bases outside gene matches: 7. The CDR3 contains 16 residues. Written as DNA, the CDR3 is TGCAGCGTTGAAGATAGCGGGGGGGCCAGAGGCAATGAGCAGTTCTTC. This gives the protein CSVEDSGGARGNEQFF.

The V and J genes are TRBV19 and TRBJ2-5, with TRBD1 matching 12 bases. From germline, CDR1 is LNHDA and CDR2 SQIVND (reference sequence). The CDR3 totals 14 residues. Germline trimming cut 10 bases from V and 5 bases from J; bases unmatched to any gene: 8. Written as DNA, the CDR3 is TGTGCCACCCGGGACAGGGGGCGATTGGAGACCCAGTACTTC. Protein product: CATRDRGRLETQYF.

This clone was counted only a few times. V and J are TRBV7-8 and TRBJ1-2; D is ambiguous. V lost 1 base and J lost 4, with 10 bases in between. CDR1 is SGHVS and CDR2 is FQNEAQ in the germline V gene. The CDR3 is 14 amino acids. CDR3 protein: CASSLVPSGYGYTF. CDR3 bases: TGTGCCAGCAGCTTAGTACCCTCCGGCTATGGCTACACCTTC.

V usage is TRBV24-1 and J usage is TRBJ2-5, with D perhaps being TRBD1 or TRBD2 (5 bases each). Germline V gene data show CDR1 as KGHDR and CDR2 as SFDVKD. V lost 5 bases to trimming and J lost 1 base, with 16 bases between them. The length of the CDR3 is 16 residues. CDR3 in amino acids: CATSARGAQSQETQYF. Here the CDR3 DNA reads TGTGCCACCAGTGCCCGAGGGGCGCAGTCCCAAGAGACCCAGTACTTC.

This clone was seen just once. The chain joins TRBV5-4 to TRBJ1-4; D is uncertain. Trimming removed 4 bases at V and 3 bases at J, with 10 bases between. CDR1 and CDR2 from the germline V gene are SGHNT and YYREEE (reference sequence). This CDR3 has 14 amino acids. In nucleotides, the CDR3 is TGTGCCAGCAGCCTGTCCGGGGCTAATGAAAAACTGTTTTTT. Its translation is CASSLSGANEKLFF.

This clone was recorded a few times. The chain employs TRBV4-1 and TRBJ1-6; a possible D gene is TRBD1 (6 bases). The germline CDR1 and CDR2 sequences are MGHRA and YSYEKL. V was pared by 1 base and J by 6 bases, with 13 bases between. The CDR3 runs to 16 residues. CDR3 loop: CASSQVRGQPNSPLHF. In DNA form, the CDR3 reads TGCGCCAGCAGCCAAGTGAGGGGACAACCTAATTCACCCCTCCACTTT.

The CDR3 DNA sequence: TGTGCCAGCAGCAAGGGACCCAAGAGGTTCTCGGAGGAGTATCAGCCCCAGCATTTT. Translation gives CASSKGPKRFSEEYQPQHF. This chain links TRBV7-9 with TRBJ1-5, with D perhaps TRBD1 (5 bases). Germline lookup yields CDR1 SEHNR and CDR2 FQNEAQ (reference sequence). V lost 5 bases, J lost 5 bases, and 28 bases lay in between. The CDR3 runs 19 residues.

The chain recombines TRBV28 with TRBJ1-3; unclear D gene. The ends were cut back, 2 bases at V and 2 bases at J, with 13 bases in the middle. The CDR3 loop spans 16 amino acids. Germline V gene data show CDR1 as MDHEN and CDR2 as SYDVKM. The chain's CDR3 is CASSLGSTSPGNTIYF. The CDR3 bases are TGTGCCAGCAGTTTAGGCAGTACCTCTCCTGGAAACACCATATATTTT.

The V gene is TRBV6-5, the J gene TRBJ2-7, with 7 bases fitting TRBD2. Germline-derived CDR1 and CDR2 are MNHEY and SVGAGI. The CDR3 extends over 14 amino acids. The ends lost 4 bases at V and 2 bases at J; junction bases unmatched: 5. In DNA, the CDR3 is TGTGCCAGCAGTTTTACAGCGGGAACCTACGAGCAGTACGTC. Its protein is CASSFTAGTYEQYV.

The chain joins TRBV7-9 to TRBJ1-4; maybe TRBD1 (5 bases). Trimming stripped 5 bases from V and 0 bases from J, with 16 bases between. Germline CDR1 SEHNR, CDR2 FQNEAQ (reference sequence). The CDR3 is 17 amino acids. For the CDR3, the DNA is TGTGCCAGCAGCCGTCGGGGGGGGGACGCAACTAATGAAAAACTGTTTTTT. Protein sequence: CASSRRGGDATNEKLFF.

The sample holds a few counts of this clone. The chain has TRBV4-1 and TRBJ1-6; 7 bases fit TRBD1. Germline CDR1 MGHRA, CDR2 YSYEKL. The CDR3 has 15 amino acids. Trimming cost V 0 bases and J 9 bases; bases outside gene matches: 5. The CDR3 spells CASSQDPGGGSPLHF. The CDR3 bases are TGCGCCAGCAGCCAAGACCCAGGGGGAGGTTCACCCCTCCACTTT.

The chain couples TRBV28 to TRBJ1-6, with 11 bases identical to TRBD1. The J segment lost 9 bases and the V segment lost 4 bases, leaving 8 bases of the junction unmatched. The CDR3 length is 16 residues. Germline values: CDR1 MDHEN, CDR2 SYDVKM. The CDR3 region is CASSSPGQGAGSPLHF. The CDR3 nucleotides read TGTGCCAGCAGTTCACCCGGACAGGGGGCGGGTTCACCCCTCCACTTT.

The chain carries TRBV4-1 and TRBJ2-4; TRBD2 is a possible D gene (6 bases). V was clipped by 1 base and J by 7 bases, with 11 bases between them. The CDR3 length is 14 residues. CDR1 is MGHRA and CDR2 is YSYEKL in the germline V gene. The CDR3 sequence is CASSQAGDRNIQYF. CDR3 DNA: TGCGCCAGCAGCCAAGCGGGGGATAGGAACATTCAGTACTTC.

The chain is built from TRBV2 and TRBJ2-3, with D uncertain. V was shortened by 6 bases and J by 0 bases, with 10 bases between the two germline ends. CDR3 size: 14 residues. Germline loops: CDR1 SNHLY, CDR2 FYNNEI. CDR3 DNA sequence: TGTGCCAGCAGAAACGGGCAGAGCACAGATACGCAGTATTTT. Translated: CASRNGQSTDTQYF.

The J gene is TRBJ2-2, the V gene TRBV5-1, with D maybe TRBD2 (5 bases). Germline-derived CDR1 and CDR2 are SGHRS and YFSETQ. The V end lost 1 base, the J end lost 4 bases, and 11 bases lay between the germline ends. This CDR3 has 15 residues. CDR3 DNA sequence: TGCGCCAGCAGCTTGAATCCAGGAGGCACCGGGGAGCTGTTTTTT. Amino acids: CASSLNPGGTGELFF.

The chain is built from TRBV6-6 and TRBJ2-5; 10 nucleotides match TRBD1. The V and J ends lost 6 bases and 5 bases, in that order; junction bases with no gene match: 12. In germline, CDR1 is MNHNY, CDR2 SVGAGI (reference sequence). The CDR3 runs 16 residues. The CDR3 nucleotides are TGTGCCAGCAGAGTTACCTGGACAGGGGGAGAGGAGACCCAGTACTTC. The encoded protein is CASRVTWTGGEETQYF.

The V call is TRBV5-1, the J call TRBJ1-4; 7 nucleotides match TRBD1. V lost 4 bases to trimming and J lost 7 bases; unmatched junction nucleotides: 16. The CDR3 consists of 17 residues. The germline V gene has CDR1 SGHRS and CDR2 YFSETQ. DNA of the CDR3: TGCGCCAGCAGCCCCGGGAGGGGGCGCGTTAGCGGTGAAAAACTGTTTTTT. Translated: CASSPGRGRVSGEKLFF.

The chain has TRBV3-1 (or the pseudogene TRBV3-2) and TRBJ2-1; TRBD2 aligns across 9 bases. Germline CDR1 reads LGHDT; CDR2 reads YNNKEL (reference sequence). The length of the CDR3 is 17 residues. The V and J ends lost 0 bases and 5 bases, in that order; junction bases with no gene match: 8. The CDR3 DNA sequence: TGTGCCAGCAGCCAAGATCCCATGGGCGGGGGGGACAATGAGCAGTTCTTC. Protein: CASSQDPMGGGDNEQFF.